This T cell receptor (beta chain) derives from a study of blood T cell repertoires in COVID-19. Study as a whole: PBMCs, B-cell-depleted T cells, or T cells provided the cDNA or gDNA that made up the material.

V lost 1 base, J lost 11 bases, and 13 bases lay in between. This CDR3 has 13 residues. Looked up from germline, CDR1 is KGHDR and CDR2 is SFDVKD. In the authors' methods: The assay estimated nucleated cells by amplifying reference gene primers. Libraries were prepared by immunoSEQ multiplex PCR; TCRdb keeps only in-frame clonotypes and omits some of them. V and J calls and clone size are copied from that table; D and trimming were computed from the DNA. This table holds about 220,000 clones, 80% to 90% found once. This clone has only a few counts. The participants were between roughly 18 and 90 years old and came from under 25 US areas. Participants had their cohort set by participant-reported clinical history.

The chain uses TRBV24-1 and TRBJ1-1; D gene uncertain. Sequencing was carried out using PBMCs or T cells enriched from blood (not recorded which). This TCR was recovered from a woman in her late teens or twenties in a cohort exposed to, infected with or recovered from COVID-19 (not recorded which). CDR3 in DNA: TGTGCCACCAGTGATTTTTGGGAGTTTGGGGCTTTCTTT. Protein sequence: CATSDFWEFGAFF.